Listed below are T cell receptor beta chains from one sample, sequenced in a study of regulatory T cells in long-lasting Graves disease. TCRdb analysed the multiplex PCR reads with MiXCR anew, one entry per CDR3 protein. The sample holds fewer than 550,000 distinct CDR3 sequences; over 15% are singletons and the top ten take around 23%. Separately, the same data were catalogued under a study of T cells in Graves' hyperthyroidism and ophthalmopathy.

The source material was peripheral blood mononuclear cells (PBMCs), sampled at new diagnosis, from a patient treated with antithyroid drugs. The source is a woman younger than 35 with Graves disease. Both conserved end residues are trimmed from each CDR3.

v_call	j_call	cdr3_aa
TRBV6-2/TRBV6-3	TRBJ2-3	ASMDGFVWNEQVTDTQY
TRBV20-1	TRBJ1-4	SARGPGGRSEKLF
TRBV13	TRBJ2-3	ASSLRAGGHTDTQY
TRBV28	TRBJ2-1	ASSSGAGGSHEQF
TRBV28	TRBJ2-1	ASSSWGSYNEQF
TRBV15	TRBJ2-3	ATSRLAGDTQY
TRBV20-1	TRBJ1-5	SAVTGDQPQH
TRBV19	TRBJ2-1	ASSSRLAGGVSYNEQF
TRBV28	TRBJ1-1	AINGQGENTEAF
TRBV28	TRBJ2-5	ASSFPGTGGEETQY
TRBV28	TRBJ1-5	ASSGIAVGQPQH
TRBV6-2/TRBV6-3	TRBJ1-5	AGSYPAGRDSNQPQH
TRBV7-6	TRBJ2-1	ASSLDAETYNEQF
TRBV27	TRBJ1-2	ASSVGRDDYGYT